The 19 T cell receptor beta chains below all came from one sample that was sequenced in a study of blood T cell repertoires in COVID-19. Profiling relied on immunoSEQ multiplex PCR, and the TCRdb table lists in-frame clones only, not all of them. This table holds around 15,000 clones, less than 80% found once. Sequenced input: peripheral blood. These receptors all come from a man between 65 and 85 years old with active or convalescent COVID-19.

This clone was recorded only once. This chain uses TRBV5-5 with TRBJ1-1; a possible D gene is TRBD1 (5 bases). CDR1 is SGHKS and CDR2 is YYEKEE in the germline V gene (reference sequence). The germline V and J ends were trimmed by 4 bases and 0 bases, with 16 bases remaining between them. The CDR3 is 16 residues long. CDR3 loop: CASSGIGARMNTEAFF. The CDR3 nucleotides are TGTGCCAGCAGCGGGATAGGGGCCAGGATGAACACTGAAGCTTTCTTT.

The V and J genes are TRBV10-3 and TRBJ2-7; D unclear. Germline V gene sequence: CDR1 ENHRY, CDR2 SYGVKD. The CDR3 loop spans 12 amino acids. Trimming pared 2 bases from V and 4 bases from J, leaving 6 bases between. CDR3 amino acids: CAISEGNYEQYF. The CDR3 coding sequence is TGTGCCATCAGTGAGGGCAATTACGAGCAGTACTTC.

The chain has TRBV19 and TRBJ1-4; 7 positions match TRBD1. The CDR3 length is 15 residues. Per germline, CDR1 LNHDA and CDR2 SQIVND (reference sequence). Trimming took 6 bases from V and 7 from J; bases not matched to a gene: 11. CDR3 nucleotide sequence: TGTGCCAGTAGGGATACAGGGGTACTCAGTGAAAAACTGTTTTTT. Its protein is CASRDTGVLSEKLFF.

The rearrangement links TRBV20-1 to TRBJ1-4; D gene uncertain. This CDR3 is built from 14 residues. V lost 3 bases, J lost 7 bases, and 15 bases lay in between. Germline CDR1 is DFQATT and CDR2 is SNEGSKA (reference sequence). Here the CDR3 DNA reads TGCAGTGCTAGTTATGGGAGGAGAGGTGAAAAACTGTTTTTT. It codes for CSASYGRRGEKLFF.

The rearrangement uses TRBV9 and TRBJ2-5; D perhaps matches TRBD2 (5 bases). CDR3 length: 13 residues. Germline values: CDR1 SGDLS, CDR2 YYNGEE. Trimming pared 0 bases from V and 3 bases from J, leaving 6 bases between. The chain's CDR3 is CASSVDGEETQYF. CDR3 nucleotides: TGTGCCAGCAGCGTAGACGGGGAAGAGACCCAGTACTTC.

V gene TRBV10-2 combines with J gene TRBJ1-5; 9 positions agree with TRBD1. Trimming took 2 bases from V and 5 from J; bases not matched to a gene: 4. The CDR3 consists of 15 residues. Germline loops: CDR1 WSHSY, CDR2 SAAADI. CDR3: CASSEDRGIDQPQHF. The CDR3 bases are TGCGCCAGCAGTGAGGACAGGGGGATTGATCAGCCCCAGCATTTT.

The chain joins TRBV29-1 to TRBJ2-5; D not resolved. Germline V CDR1 and CDR2: SQVTM, ANQGSEA. V shed 5 bases and J shed 3 bases, with 4 bases lying between them. The CDR3 covers 10 residues. The CDR3 DNA follows: TGCAGCGTTCAGGAAGAGACCCAGTACTTC. This translates into CSVQEETQYF.

The chain is built from TRBV10-2 and TRBJ2-1; TRBD2 matches 7 bases. Germline V lookup: CDR1 WSHSY, CDR2 SAAADI. J was trimmed by 0 bases and V by 2 bases; bases with no gene match: 1. This CDR3 comprises 15 residues. In nucleotides, the CDR3 is TGCGCCAGCAGTGAGCAGCGGGGCTCCTACAATGAGCAGTTCTTC. Amino acids: CASSEQRGSYNEQFF.

V and J are TRBV5-1 and TRBJ2-2, with D possibly matching TRBD2 (5 bases). Per germline, CDR1 SGHRS and CDR2 YFSETQ. V lost 4 bases to trimming and J lost 3 bases, with 7 bases between them. The CDR3 has 13 residues. The CDR3 loop reads CASSPGDTGELFF. DNA of the CDR3: TGCGCCAGCAGCCCCGGGGACACCGGGGAGCTGTTTTTT.

This clone is a singleton in its sample. The chain joins TRBV5-1 to TRBJ2-5, with TRBD2 matching over 14 bases. Germline V gene lookup returns CDR1 SGHRS and CDR2 YFSETQ. The CDR3 spans 17 residues. J gave up 2 bases and V 4 bases, and 7 bases lay outside the gene matches. For the CDR3, the DNA is TGCGCCAGCAGCCCGGGGACTAGCGGGAGAGGGCAAGAGACCCAGTACTTC. This sequence encodes CASSPGTSGRGQETQYF.

The chain is built from TRBV7-9 and TRBJ2-7; TRBD2 aligns across 12 bases. Germline V lookup: CDR1 SEHNR, CDR2 FQNEAQ (reference sequence). The CDR3 has 15 amino acids. V was clipped by 3 bases and J by 2 bases; unmatched bases: 2. The DNA for the CDR3 is TGTGCCAGCAGCTTTGGACTAGCGGGACCCTACGAGCAGTACTTC. As protein: CASSFGLAGPYEQYF.

The chain combines TRBV6-6 with TRBJ1-3; D possibly corresponds to TRBD1 (6 bases). Trimming left V 6 bases short and J 0 bases short, with 12 bases between. This CDR3 region has 15 residues. Germline CDR1 is MNHNY and CDR2 is SVGAGI (reference sequence). The CDR3 reads CASSSGQLSGNTIYF. In nucleotides, the CDR3 is TGTGCCAGCAGCTCAGGACAGCTCTCTGGAAACACCATATATTTT.

V is TRBV5-4 and J is TRBJ2-3, with D perhaps matching TRBD2 (6 bases). The V and J ends lost 10 bases and 3 bases respectively, with 18 bases between them. The CDR3 has 14 amino acids. The germline gives CDR1 SGHNT, CDR2 YYREEE (reference sequence). CDR3 DNA sequence: TGTGCCGAGGGGCTCGGGGGATTAACAGATACGCAGTATTTT. Amino acid sequence: CAEGLGGLTDTQYF.

This rearrangement joins TRBV21-1 to TRBJ2-7; the table's D call, TRBD2, was not checked against the DNA. TRBV21-1 represents a pseudogene. This CDR3 contains 20 residues. The CDR3 DNA reads TGTGCCAGCAGCAAAGCTCGCACCGACGGAGGGGGGACTATTTCCTACGAGCAGTACTTC. This encodes CASSKARTDGGGTISYEQYF.

There are a few counts of this clone. The V and J genes are TRBV5-1 and TRBJ1-2; 7 bases line up with TRBD1. Germline lookup yields CDR1 SGHRS and CDR2 YFSETQ. V shed 2 bases, J shed 1 base, and the junction held 5 bases outside the gene matches. The CDR3 consists of 15 residues. Here the CDR3 reads CASSFGDSLNYGYTF. The CDR3 DNA is TGCGCCAGCAGCTTTGGGGACAGCCTTAACTATGGCTACACCTTC.

The rearrangement links TRBV28 to TRBJ2-1; 8 bases agree with TRBD2. This CDR3 has 15 residues. Germline-derived CDR1 and CDR2 are MDHEN and SYDVKM. V was clipped by 4 bases and J by 9 bases; unmatched bases: 11. CDR3 DNA: TGTGCCAGCAGTTCAGGAGCGGGAGTAGCCCCTGAGCAGTTCTTC. This sequence encodes CASSSGAGVAPEQFF.

This sequence joins TRBV14 and TRBJ2-1; TRBD1 matches 9 bases. CDR1 SGHDN and CDR2 FVKESK come from the germline V gene. This CDR3 is 13 amino acids long. V was pared by 1 base and J by 13 bases, with 5 bases of the junction left unmatched. The CDR3 region is CASSQVTTGGQFF. The CDR3 coding sequence is TGTGCCAGCAGCCAAGTAACCACAGGGGGCCAGTTCTTC.

The gene calls are TRBV28 and TRBJ2-2; no clear D. The length of the CDR3 is 14 residues. Per germline, CDR1 MDHEN and CDR2 SYDVKM. V lost 7 bases, J lost 3 bases, and 12 bases lay in between. The CDR3 DNA is TGTGCCAGCAACTATCCCGCTCACACCGGGGAGCTGTTTTTT. It specifies CASNYPAHTGELFF.

This sequence joins TRBV15 and TRBJ2-7; TRBD2 matches at 10 bases. The CDR3 length is 14 residues. Germline V lookup: CDR1 LNHNV, CDR2 YYDKDF (reference sequence). V lost 2 bases and J lost 2; bases outside the gene matches: 0. The CDR3 DNA reads as TGTGCCACCAGCAGACTAGCGGGGGCCTACGAGCAGTACTTC. It specifies CATSRLAGAYEQYF.